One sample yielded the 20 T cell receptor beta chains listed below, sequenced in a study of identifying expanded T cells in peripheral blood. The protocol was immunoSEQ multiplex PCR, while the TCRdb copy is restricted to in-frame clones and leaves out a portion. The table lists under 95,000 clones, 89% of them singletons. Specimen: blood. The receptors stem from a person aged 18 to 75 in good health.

The chain's CDR3 is CAWSVQQEGRNQPQHF. CDR3 nucleotides: TGTGCCTGGAGTGTACAGCAGGAGGGCCGCAATCAGCCCCAGCATTTT. The chain links TRBV30 to TRBJ1-5; no firm D call. This CDR3 has 16 amino acids. Germline lookup yields CDR1 GTSNPN and CDR2 SVGIG (reference sequence). The V end lost 0 bases, the J end lost 2 bases, and 14 bases lay between the germline ends.

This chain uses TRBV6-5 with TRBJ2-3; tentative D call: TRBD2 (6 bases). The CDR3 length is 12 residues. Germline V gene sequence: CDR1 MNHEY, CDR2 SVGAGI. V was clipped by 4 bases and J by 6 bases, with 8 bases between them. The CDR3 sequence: CASSSGVDTQYF. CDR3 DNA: TGTGCCAGCAGTTCGGGGGTTGATACGCAGTATTTT.

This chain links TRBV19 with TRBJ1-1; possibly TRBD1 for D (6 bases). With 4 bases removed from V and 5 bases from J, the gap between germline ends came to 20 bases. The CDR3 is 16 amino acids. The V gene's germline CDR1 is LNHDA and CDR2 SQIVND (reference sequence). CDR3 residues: CASSKRGRGLRTEAFF. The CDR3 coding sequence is TGTGCCAGTAGTAAGCGGGGGCGGGGATTAAGGACTGAAGCTTTCTTT.

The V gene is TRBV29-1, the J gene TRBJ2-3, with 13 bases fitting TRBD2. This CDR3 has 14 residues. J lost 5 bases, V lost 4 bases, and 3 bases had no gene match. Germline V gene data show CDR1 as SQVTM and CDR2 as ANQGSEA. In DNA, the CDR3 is TGCAGCGTTGTGGGGACTAGCGGGGTAGATACGCAGTATTTT. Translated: CSVVGTSGVDTQYF.

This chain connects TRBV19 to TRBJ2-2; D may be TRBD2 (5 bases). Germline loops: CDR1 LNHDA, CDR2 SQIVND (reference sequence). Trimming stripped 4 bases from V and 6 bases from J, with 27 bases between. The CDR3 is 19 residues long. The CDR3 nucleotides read TGTGCCAGTAGTACGAGGCGGCGGGCGCCGTCACTTAGTCCCGGGGAGCTGTTTTTT. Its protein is CASSTRRRAPSLSPGELFF.

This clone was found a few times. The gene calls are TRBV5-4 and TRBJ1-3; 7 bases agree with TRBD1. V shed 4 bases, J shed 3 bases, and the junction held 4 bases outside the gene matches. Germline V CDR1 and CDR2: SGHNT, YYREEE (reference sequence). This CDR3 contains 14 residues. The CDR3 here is CASSTGVSGNTIYF. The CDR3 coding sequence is TGTGCCAGCAGCACAGGGGTTAGTGGAAACACCATATATTTT.

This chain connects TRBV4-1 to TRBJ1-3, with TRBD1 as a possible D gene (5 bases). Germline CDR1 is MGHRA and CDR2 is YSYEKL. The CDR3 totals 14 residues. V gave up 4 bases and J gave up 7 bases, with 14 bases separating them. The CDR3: CASSRVAGQNTIYF. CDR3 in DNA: TGCGCCAGCAGCCGTGTCGCAGGGCAGAACACCATATATTTT.

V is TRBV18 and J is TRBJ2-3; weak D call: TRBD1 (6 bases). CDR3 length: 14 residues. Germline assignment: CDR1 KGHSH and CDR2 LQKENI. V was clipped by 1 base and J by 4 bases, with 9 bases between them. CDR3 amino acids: CASSPQPGADTQYF. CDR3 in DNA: TGTGCCAGCTCACCACAGCCAGGGGCAGATACGCAGTATTTT.

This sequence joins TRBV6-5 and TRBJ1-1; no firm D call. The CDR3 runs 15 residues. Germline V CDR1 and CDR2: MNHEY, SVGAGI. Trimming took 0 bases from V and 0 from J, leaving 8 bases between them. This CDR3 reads CASSYSWRVNTEAFF. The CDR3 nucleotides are TGTGCCAGCAGTTACTCATGGCGAGTGAACACTGAAGCTTTCTTT.

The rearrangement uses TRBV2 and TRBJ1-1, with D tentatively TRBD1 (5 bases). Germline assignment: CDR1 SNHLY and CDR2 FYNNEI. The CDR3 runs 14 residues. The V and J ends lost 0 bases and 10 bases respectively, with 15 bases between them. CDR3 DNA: TGTGCCAGCAGTGAAGCTGAGGGACGGGCGGCAGCTTTCTTT. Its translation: CASSEAEGRAAAFF. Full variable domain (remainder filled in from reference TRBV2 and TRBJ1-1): EPEVTQTPSHQVTQMGQEVILRCVPISNHLYFYWYRQILGQKVEFLVSFYNNEISEKSEIFDDQFSVERPDGSNFTLKIRSTKLEDSAMYFCASSEAEGRAAAFFGQGTRLTVV.

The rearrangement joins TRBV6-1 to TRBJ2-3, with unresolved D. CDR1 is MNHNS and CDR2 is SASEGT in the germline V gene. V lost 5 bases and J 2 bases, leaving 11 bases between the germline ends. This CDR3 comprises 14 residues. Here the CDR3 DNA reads TGTGCCAGCAGTAACCAACTATACACAGATACGCAGTATTTT. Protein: CASSNQLYTDTQYF.

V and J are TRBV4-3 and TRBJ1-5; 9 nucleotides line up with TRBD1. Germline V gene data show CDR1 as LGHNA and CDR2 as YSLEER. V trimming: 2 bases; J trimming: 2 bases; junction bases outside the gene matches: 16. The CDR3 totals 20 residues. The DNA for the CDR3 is TGCGCCAGCAGCCAATGGCGAACAGGGGGCCCATCGGGGGGCAATCAGCCCCAGCATTTT. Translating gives CASSQWRTGGPSGGNQPQHF.

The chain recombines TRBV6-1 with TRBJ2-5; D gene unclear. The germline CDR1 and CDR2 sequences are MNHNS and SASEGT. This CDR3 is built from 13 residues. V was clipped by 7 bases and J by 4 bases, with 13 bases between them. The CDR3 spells CASTRNWGETQYF. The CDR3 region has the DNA TGTGCCAGCACCAGGAATTGGGGAGAGACCCAGTACTTC.

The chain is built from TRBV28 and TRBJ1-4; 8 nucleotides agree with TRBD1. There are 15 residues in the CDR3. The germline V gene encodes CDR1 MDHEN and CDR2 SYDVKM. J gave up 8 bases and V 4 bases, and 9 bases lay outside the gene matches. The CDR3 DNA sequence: TGTGCCAGCAGTTCGGGGGGACAGGTTCGCGAAAAACTGTTTTTT. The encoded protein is CASSSGGQVREKLFF.

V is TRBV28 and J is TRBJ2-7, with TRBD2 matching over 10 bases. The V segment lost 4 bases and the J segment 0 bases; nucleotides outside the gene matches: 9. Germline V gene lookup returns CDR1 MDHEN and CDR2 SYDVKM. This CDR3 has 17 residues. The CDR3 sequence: CASSSSGTSDRSYEQYF. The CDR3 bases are TGTGCCAGCAGTTCCTCCGGGACTAGCGATCGCTCCTACGAGCAGTACTTC.

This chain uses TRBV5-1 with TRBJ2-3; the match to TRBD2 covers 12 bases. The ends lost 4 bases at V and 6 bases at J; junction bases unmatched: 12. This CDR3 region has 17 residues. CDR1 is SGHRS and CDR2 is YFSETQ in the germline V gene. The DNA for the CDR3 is TGCGCCAGCAGCCCTGGCCGCCTAGCGGGGGGGCGGGATACGCAGTATTTT. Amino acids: CASSPGRLAGGRDTQYF.

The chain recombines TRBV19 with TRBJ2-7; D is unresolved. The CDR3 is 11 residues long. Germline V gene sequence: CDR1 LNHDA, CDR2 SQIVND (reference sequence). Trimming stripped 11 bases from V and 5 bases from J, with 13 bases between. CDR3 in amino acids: CAGCGGHEQYF. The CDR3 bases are TGTGCCGGCTGCGGCGGCCACGAGCAGTACTTC.

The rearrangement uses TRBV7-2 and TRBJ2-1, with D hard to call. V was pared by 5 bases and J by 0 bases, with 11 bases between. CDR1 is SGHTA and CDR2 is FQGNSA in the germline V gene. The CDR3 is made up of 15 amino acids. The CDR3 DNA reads TGTGCCAGCAGCCATGACTGGTACTCCTACAATGAGCAGTTCTTC. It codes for CASSHDWYSYNEQFF.

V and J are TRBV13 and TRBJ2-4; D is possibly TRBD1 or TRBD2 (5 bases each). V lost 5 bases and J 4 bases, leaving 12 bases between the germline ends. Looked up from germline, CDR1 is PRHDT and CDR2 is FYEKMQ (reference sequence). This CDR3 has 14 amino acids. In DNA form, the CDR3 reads TGTGCCAGCAGCCCCCAGGGAGATAAAAACATTCAGTACTTC. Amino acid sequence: CASSPQGDKNIQYF.

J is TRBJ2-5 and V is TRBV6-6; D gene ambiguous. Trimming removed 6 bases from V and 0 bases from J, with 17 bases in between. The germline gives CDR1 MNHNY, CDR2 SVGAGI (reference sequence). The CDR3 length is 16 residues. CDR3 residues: CASSPLTAEYQETQYF. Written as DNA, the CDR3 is TGTGCCAGCAGCCCGCTGACCGCGGAGTACCAAGAGACCCAGTACTTC.